This paragraph covers one TCR beta chain sequence. Its antigen is unknown. The sample comes from a study of cytomegalovirus exposure and HLA in healthy donors. On the study more broadly: Findings of an earlier analysis included around 120 million unique TCR beta sequences from 200 million or so T cells. Study-level findings and limits: There were a few CMV-associated chains whose specificity for CMV antigens was confirmed in vitro. The authors considered a cluster of highly shared sequence variants likely to be a sequencing artifact.

The CDR3 length is 13 residues. Germline lookup yields CDR1 SEHNR and CDR2 FQNEAQ (reference sequence). Primers: 60 Vbeta forward and 13 Jbeta reverse. Data came from immunoSEQ multiplex PCR; TCRdb stores just in-frame clones and leaves some out. This sample's clone table lists 40,000 to 45,000 clones. The origin of this receptor is a young man in good health and CMV-seronegative. The J gene is TRBJ2-5, the V gene TRBV7-9; 9 bases are a match to TRBD2. The last part of the DNA fits TRBJ2-7 better; the J call may be wrong. Material for sequencing was PBMCs. The CDR3 loop reads CASRPGLAYEQYF. The CDR3 DNA follows: TGTGCCAGCAGGCCGGGACTAGCTTACGAGCAGTACTTC.